This paragraph reports one TCR beta chain. The data belong to a study of blood T cell repertoires in COVID-19. Study as a whole: Both acute and convalescent COVID-19 samples were obtained from the United States, Italy and Spain. T cells, B-cell-depleted T cells, or PBMCs supplied cDNA or gDNA.

The CDR3 has 16 residues. V trimming: 0 bases; J trimming: 8 bases; junction bases outside the gene matches: 10. Germline loops: CDR1 MNHEY, CDR2 SVGEGT. Repertoires were generated with immunoSEQ multiplex PCR, while TCRdb's copy carries only in-frame clones and drops some. The sample holds under 95,000 clones, roughly 90% seen once. The clonotype was recovered from a man between 45 and 60 years old with COVID-19, enrolled during active disease. The chain has TRBV6-2 or TRBV6-3 and TRBJ2-1, with TRBD2 matching over 7 bases. Input material: peripheral blood. CDR3 protein: CASSYSASGTPHEQFF. The CDR3 nucleotides are TGTGCCAGCAGTTACTCGGCCAGCGGGACTCCCCATGAGCAGTTCTTC.